The source of this T cell receptor beta chain is a study of shared clonotypes between healthy human individuals (TCRdb year 2020). About the full investigation: The cohort included a few men and a couple of women between 18 and 49 years of age. To estimate repertoire size and how much clonotype sharing occurs between individuals, the study deeply sequenced the blood TCR repertoires of a handful of healthy adults. For each donor, three plates each were used for CD4 naive and CD4 memory, two plates were used for CD8 naive, and one plate was used for CD8 memory. To increase sequencing depth and limit assay-specific biases, TCR repertoire library preparation and sequencing were carried out by different laboratories using diverse techniques. Between about 0.85 and 8.9 billion PBMCs per donor were obtained by leukapheresis.

TCR CDR3 regions were amplified from genomic DNA by multiplex PCR using the deep immunoSEQ assay. Extracted genomic DNA from each cell subset was distributed evenly across all wells of several immunoSEQ 96-well plates, and each plate was treated as a replicate. Each replicate PCR for sorted subsets received about 180 ng genomic DNA, equal to roughly 30,000 T cell genomes. Purified libraries were quantified with a Qubit 3.0 fluorometer, sized on a Bioanalyzer 2100, and re-quantified with the KAPA Library Quantification kit. Each immunoSEQ 96-well plate was sequenced on its own single-read 150-cycle Illumina NextSeq 550 flow cell. In the authors' own workflow: Because the immunoSEQ output held only junctional sequences and lacked quality scores, the filtering could not match the filtering applied to full-length reads. Sequences were annotated with PyIR, a Python wrapper for IgBLAST v1.9, and V/J genes and CDR3 were assigned using IMGT germline references. Reads were filtered out if the reads had weak V/J assignments (E-value above 1e-6), no CDR3, stop codons, out-of-frame junctions, or ambiguous translated residues. V3J clonotypes were defined as sequences sharing an identical inferred V gene, J gene, and CDR3 amino acid sequence. To compute the percentage overlap between repertoires, the number of shared unique clonotypes was divided by the size of the smaller repertoire. Repertoire richness was assessed with RTK rarefaction, the Chao1 estimator, and Recon v2.1 estimates of unobserved clonotypes. Generation probabilities were computed with OLGA for all TCRbeta clonotypes obtained by the gDNA method from several donors. What TCRdb holds here is the immuneACCESS table cut down to in-frame rearrangements. Part of the clones is not present; checked against another copy, under half of the missing clones reflect an unresolved V gene, and the others are unexplained. The DNA gave D and trimming, while V, J and clone size come from that table. The sample table holds millions of clones, of which 90% to 95% were seen once. The ten largest clonotypes hold 1.5% to 2% of the sample.

CD8 naive samples consisted of CD45RO-negative cells that were positively selected for CCR7, yielding a CD45RA+CCR7+ population without TemRA cells. The donors were healthy, HIV-negative adults who had no recently reported acute infections or vaccinations. Every donor was a Caucasian adult living in Nashville, Tennessee, USA. After blood collection by leukapheresis, PBMCs were isolated using Ficoll-Histopaque density gradient centrifugation and then cryopreserved in the vapor phase of liquid nitrogen. Analytical flow cytometry was used to check the purity and quantity of each magnetically sorted T cell population. From each sorted fraction, genomic DNA was isolated and quantified by UV absorbance on a Nanodrop 2000c. CDR1 SGDLS and CDR2 YYNGEE are derived from the germline V gene. Trimming costs V 4 bases and J 3 bases, and their ends lie 11 bases apart. The CDR3 spans 13 residues, from the cysteine through the phenylalanine. Of all the DNA, just the CDR3 is kept, 39 bases in frame from base 1.

Overall study results and their limits: Higher generation probabilities were observed for clonotypes shared by all four sorted-subset donors than for non-shared clonotypes. Naive subsets generally had larger estimated clonotype richness than memory subsets did. The small number of donors limited the genetic and exposure-history diversity represented. Pairwise subsampling indicated that sequencing depth was expected to affect the degree of clonotype sharing among donors. Across a few donors, about 4.5% of naive CD4, roughly 3.8% of naive CD8, around 2.5% of memory CD4, and about 0.44% of memory CD8 clonotypes were shared. Sampling was restricted to blood, and TCR repertoires in tissue are likely to differ from TCR repertoires in blood. Rarefaction of sorted-subset datasets indicated incomplete sequencing despite the large sequencing depth.

Regarding this clone: Which antigen it targets is not known. No per-base quality is available; no much larger clone lies one base away.

What was sequenced was naive CD8+ T cells from PBMCs. The cell subset or site label of this sample denotes: CD45RA+CCR7+. Recombination connected TRBV9 to TRBJ2-7, with TRBD1 tentatively as D gene (6 bases match). This clonotype was obtained from a young man in good health. Some clones in this sample may be carry-over from other donors' samples. The DNA sequence reads TGTGCCAGCAGCCAGGGGAACGACTACGAGCAGTACTTC. This codes for CASSQGNDYEQYF.